The clone carrying this TCR beta chain was recorded at least ten times. No antigen is known for it. Donors were systemically healthy Caucasian individuals from Russia aged about 6 to 90 years. It was with a sample-barcoded 5' primer and a J-beta primer mix that a second PCR of roughly 7 to 11 cycles was run. TCRdb reprocessed the 5' RACE reads via MiXCR and lists one record per CDR3 protein. The sample yields roughly 900,000 distinct CDR3 sequences, around 30% seen once. This sample is part of a study of blood T cells in healthy people across ages. Study findings and constraints: CMV infection status of these donors was not known. Older individuals had lower TCR beta diversity per million T cells (the decline was roughly linear).

Germline V gene data show CDR1 as KGHDR and CDR2 as SFDVKD. V shed 0 bases and J shed 1 base, with 13 bases lying between them. The CDR3 is 17 residues long. The receptor was isolated from a woman of 80 years or more in good health. Sequences were obtained from blood. The chain is built from TRBV24-1 and TRBJ2-3; possible D gene TRBD1, 6 bases. CDR3 region: CATSDLDRDKRTDTQYF. For the CDR3, the DNA is TGTGCCACCAGTGATTTGGATCGGGACAAACGCACAGATACGCAGTATTTT.